Listed below are T cell receptor beta chains from one sample, sequenced in a study of multiple sclerosis patients with progressive multifocal leukoencephalopathy. Measured with immunoSEQ multiplex PCR; TCRdb has only the in-frame clones, and not every one. The data contain under 40,000 clones, nearly 95% of them singletons. The specimen sequenced was PBMCs. These receptor sequences come from a man in his thirties or forties with multiple sclerosis. Both conserved end residues are part of each CDR3. A D gene is named only where the DNA matches it firmly. Some rows mark clone size as missing; the rest say once, few, many or name a class of expanded clone.

V,size,J,D,CDR3,DNA
TRBV5-1,-,TRBJ2-2,-,CASNKDGELFF,TGCGCCAGCAACAAGGACGGGGAGCTGTTTTTT
TRBV6-9,-,TRBJ2-4,-,CASSCEGPSKNIQYF,TGTGCCAGCAGTTGTGAGGGGCCTTCCAAAAACATTCAGTACTTC
TRBV5-6,-,TRBJ2-7,TRBD2,CASRERLAGYYEQYF,TGTGCCAGCAGGGAGAGACTAGCGGGTTACTACGAGCAGTACTTC
TRBV27,-,TRBJ2-2,TRBD1,CASKGGVSTGELFF,TGTGCCAGCAAAGGGGGCGTTTCCACCGGGGAGCTGTTTTTT
TRBV11-2,-,TRBJ1-5,-,CASSPDPHQPQHF,TGTGCCAGCAGCCCAGACCCCCATCAGCCCCAGCATTTT
TRBV5-1,-,TRBJ2-1,TRBD2,CASSLAGTSDNEQFF,TGCGCCAGCAGCTTGGCCGGGACTAGCGACAATGAGCAGTTCTTC
TRBV19,once,TRBJ1-1,-,CASSMGQEGEPEAFF,TGTGCCAGTAGTATGGGTCAGGAGGGCGAACCTGAAGCTTTCTTT
TRBV11-2,-,TRBJ2-7,-,CASTKGLGSEQYF,TGTGCCAGCACCAAGGGACTCGGAAGTGAGCAGTACTTC
TRBV5-6,once,TRBJ2-2,TRBD2,CASSRREAEYTGELFF,TGTGCCAGCAGCCGGCGGGAGGCGGAGTACACCGGGGAGCTGTTTTTT
TRBV18,-,TRBJ1-2,TRBD1,CASSPLFDRGGDYGYTF,TGTGCCAGCTCACCCCTCTTCGACAGGGGGGGAGACTATGGCTACACCTTC
TRBV2,-,TRBJ1-3,-,CASSYQGSGNTIYF,TGTGCCAGCAGTTATCAGGGATCCGGAAACACCATATATTTT
TRBV12-5,-,TRBJ1-4,-,CASGLGQGREKLFF,TGTGCTAGTGGTTTGGGGCAGGGGAGGGAAAAACTGTTTTTT
TRBV4-3,-,TRBJ2-3,-,CASSQDSSAEHTQYF,TGCGCCAGCAGCCAAGATTCTTCGGCTGAGCATACGCAGTATTTT
TRBV15,-,TRBJ2-7,TRBD2,CATSLTSEPSYEQYF,TGTGCCACCAGCCTGACTAGCGAACCTTCCTACGAGCAGTACTTC
TRBV5-1,-,TRBJ2-6,-,CASSSPSSPYSGANVLTF,TGTGCCAGCAGCTCACCCTCCTCCCCGTACTCTGGGGCCAACGTCCTGACTTTC
TRBV27,-,TRBJ2-5,TRBD1,CASSQWEGQGEKTQYF,TGTGCCAGCAGTCAATGGGAGGGACAGGGAGAGAAGACCCAGTACTTC
TRBV5-4,-,TRBJ2-1,-,CASSVDSSSYNEQFF,TGTGCCAGCAGCGTGGACAGTAGCTCCTACAATGAGCAGTTCTTC
TRBV18,-,TRBJ1-1,TRBD1,CASSPRQGGPTEAFF,TGTGCCAGCTCACCACGACAGGGGGGTCCCACTGAAGCTTTCTTT
TRBV29-1,-,TRBJ2-2,TRBD1,CSVEGWVGQGAPSNTGELFF,TGCAGCGTTGAAGGGTGGGTAGGACAGGGGGCTCCATCAAACACCGGGGAGCTGTTTTTT
TRBV11-2,-,TRBJ2-5,TRBD2,CASSMIAGSGETQYF,TGTGCCAGCAGTATGATAGCGGGTTCCGGGGAGACCCAGTACTTC
TRBV18,-,TRBJ1-3,-,CASSPPGGNTIYF,TGTGCCAGCTCACCACCGGGTGGAAACACCATATATTTT
TRBV4-2,few,TRBJ1-5,-,CASSFGSTYSNQPQHF,TGTGCCAGCAGCTTCGGCTCGACCTATAGCAATCAGCCCCAGCATTTT
TRBV9,once,TRBJ1-2,-,CASQASGPYGYTF,TGTGCCAGCCAAGCTAGCGGTCCCTATGGCTACACCTTC
TRBV7-2,-,TRBJ2-7,-,CASSLAMGYEQYF,TGTGCCAGCAGCTTAGCGATGGGCTACGAGCAGTACTTC
TRBV2,once,TRBJ2-2,TRBD1,CASSLTGGSGELFF,TGTGCCAGCAGCCTTACAGGGGGCTCCGGGGAGCTGTTTTTT
TRBV25-1,-,TRBJ2-1,TRBD2,CASSEWAGLAANEQFF,TGTGCCAGCAGTGAATGGGCGGGACTAGCGGCCAATGAGCAGTTCTTC
TRBV15,-,TRBJ1-1,TRBD1,CATSRDLDRGRAEAFF,TGTGCCACCAGCAGAGACTTGGACAGGGGCAGGGCTGAAGCTTTCTTT
TRBV4-2,-,TRBJ2-3,-,CASSQERTPGADTQYF,TGTGCCAGCAGCCAAGAAAGGACTCCCGGGGCAGATACGCAGTATTTT
TRBV7-3,-,TRBJ2-1,TRBD1,CASSGPTGGRGNGYNEQFF,TGTGCCAGCAGCGGGCCGACAGGGGGCAGGGGAAACGGCTACAATGAGCAGTTCTTC
TRBV19,-,TRBJ1-2,TRBD1,CASSPGQANYGYTF,TGTGCCAGTAGTCCGGGACAGGCTAACTATGGCTACACCTTC
TRBV9,-,TRBJ2-1,-,CASSVGTLNSNEQFF,TGTGCCAGCAGCGTAGGGACTCTGAACAGCAATGAGCAGTTCTTC
TRBV29-1,once,TRBJ2-5,-,CSVWDMGGGAQYF,TGCAGCGTATGGGACATGGGTGGTGGGGCCCAGTACTTC
TRBV4-3,-,TRBJ2-1,-,CASSQEGPEIVNEQFF,TGCGCCAGCAGCCAAGAAGGCCCGGAGATCGTAAATGAGCAGTTCTTC
TRBV4-3,-,TRBJ1-5,TRBD1,CASSQDGQGDNQPQHF,TGCGCCAGCAGCCAAGATGGACAGGGCGACAATCAGCCCCAGCATTTT
TRBV7-2,-,TRBJ1-1,-,CASSLAQGGTNTEAFF,TGTGCCAGCAGCTTAGCTCAGGGAGGTACGAACACTGAAGCTTTCTTT
TRBV7-9,once,TRBJ2-2,-,CASSVDPGHPTGELFF,TGTGCCAGCAGCGTTGACCCGGGACACCCCACCGGGGAGCTGTTTTTT
TRBV5-1,-,TRBJ2-1,-,CASGSNGLNNEQFF,TGCGCCAGCGGATCAAACGGACTCAACAATGAGCAGTTCTTC
TRBV5-1,once,TRBJ2-2,-,CASTRGGMNTGELFF,TGCGCCAGCACCCGGGGCGGGATGAACACCGGGGAGCTGTTTTTT
TRBV6-5,-,TRBJ1-2,-,CASTSHPAVPYGYTF,TGTGCCAGCACTTCACACCCGGCCGTTCCCTATGGCTACACCTTC
TRBV4-3,-,TRBJ1-4,TRBD1,CASSQDLYRGNEKLFF,TGCGCCAGCAGCCAAGATCTATACAGGGGGAATGAAAAACTGTTTTTT
TRBV6-5,-,TRBJ2-3,-,CASSSLGGTDTQYF,TGTGCCAGCAGCTCGCTCGGAGGCACAGATACGCAGTATTTT
TRBV11-3,-,TRBJ2-5,-,CASSLVLQREETQYF,TGTGCCAGCAGCTTAGTTTTACAGAGAGAAGAGACCCAGTACTTC
TRBV14,-,TRBJ2-6,-,CASSQDKKRDRRTLVLTF,TGTGCCAGCAGCCAAGATAAAAAGCGGGACAGGAGGACCTTAGTCCTGACTTTC